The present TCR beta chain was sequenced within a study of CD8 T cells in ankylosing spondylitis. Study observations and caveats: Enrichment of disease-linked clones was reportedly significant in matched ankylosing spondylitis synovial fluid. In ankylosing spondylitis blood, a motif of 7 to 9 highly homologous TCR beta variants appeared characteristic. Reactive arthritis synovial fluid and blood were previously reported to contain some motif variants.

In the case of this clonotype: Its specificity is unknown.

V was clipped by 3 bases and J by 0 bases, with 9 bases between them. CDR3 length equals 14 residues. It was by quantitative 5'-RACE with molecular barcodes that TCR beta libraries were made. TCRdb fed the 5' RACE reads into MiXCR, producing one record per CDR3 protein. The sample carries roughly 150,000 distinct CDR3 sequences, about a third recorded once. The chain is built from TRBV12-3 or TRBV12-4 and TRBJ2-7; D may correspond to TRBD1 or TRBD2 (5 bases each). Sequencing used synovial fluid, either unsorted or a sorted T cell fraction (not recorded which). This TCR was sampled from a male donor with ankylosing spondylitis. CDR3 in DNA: TGTGCCAGCAGTTTGGGGGTCGACTCCTACGAGCAGTACTTC. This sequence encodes CASSLGVDSYEQYF.